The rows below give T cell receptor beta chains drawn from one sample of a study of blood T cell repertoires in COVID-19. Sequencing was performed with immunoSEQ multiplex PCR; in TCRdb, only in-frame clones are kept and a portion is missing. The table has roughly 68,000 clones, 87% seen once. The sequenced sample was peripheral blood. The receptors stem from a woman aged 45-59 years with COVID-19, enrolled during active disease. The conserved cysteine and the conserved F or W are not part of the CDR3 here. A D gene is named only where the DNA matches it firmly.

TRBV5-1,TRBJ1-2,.,ASGTRGGSGYGYT
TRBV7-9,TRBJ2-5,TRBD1,ASSLAGGRFQETQY
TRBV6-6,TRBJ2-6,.,ASSYGAGANVLT
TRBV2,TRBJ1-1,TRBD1,ASSYGQGNLNTEAF
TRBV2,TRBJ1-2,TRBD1,ASSVTGGADGYT
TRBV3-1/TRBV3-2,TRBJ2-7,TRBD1,ASSQQGETLRGQY
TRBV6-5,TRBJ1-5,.,ASTMSFNQPQH
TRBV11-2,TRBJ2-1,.,ASSPPGTPLQGEQF
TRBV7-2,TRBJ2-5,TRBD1,ASSPRDRRETQY
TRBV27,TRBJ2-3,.,ASSYAGMSTDTQY
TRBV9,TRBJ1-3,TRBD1,ASSVELGDSSGNTIY
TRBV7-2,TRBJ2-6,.,ASSSDSGANVLT
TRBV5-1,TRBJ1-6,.,ASPSFPLH
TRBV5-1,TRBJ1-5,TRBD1,ASSRQGEQPQH
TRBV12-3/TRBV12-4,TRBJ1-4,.,ASSLIQEKLF
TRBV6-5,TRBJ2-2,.,ASSTSITGELF
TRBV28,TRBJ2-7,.,ASSSVYEQY
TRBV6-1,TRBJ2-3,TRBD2,ASSEGWGGAGTDTQY